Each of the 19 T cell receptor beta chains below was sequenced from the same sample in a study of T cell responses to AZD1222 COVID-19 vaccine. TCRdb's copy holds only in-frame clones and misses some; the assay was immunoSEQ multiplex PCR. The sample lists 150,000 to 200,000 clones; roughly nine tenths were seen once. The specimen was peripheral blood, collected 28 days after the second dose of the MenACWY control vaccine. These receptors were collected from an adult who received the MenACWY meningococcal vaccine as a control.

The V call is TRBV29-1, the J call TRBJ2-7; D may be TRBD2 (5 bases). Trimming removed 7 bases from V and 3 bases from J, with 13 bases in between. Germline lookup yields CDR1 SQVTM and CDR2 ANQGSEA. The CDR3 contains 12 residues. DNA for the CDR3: TGCAGCGCTACTCGCGACTACTACGAGCAGTACTTC. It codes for CSATRDYYEQYF.

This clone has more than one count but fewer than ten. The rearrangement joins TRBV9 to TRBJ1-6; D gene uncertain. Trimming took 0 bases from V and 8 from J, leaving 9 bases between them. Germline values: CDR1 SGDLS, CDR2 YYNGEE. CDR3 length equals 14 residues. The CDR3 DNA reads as TGTGCCAGCAGCGTAGCGGCCACGGATTCACCCCTCCACTTT. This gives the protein CASSVAATDSPLHF. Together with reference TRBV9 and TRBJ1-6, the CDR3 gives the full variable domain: DSGVTQTPKHLITATGQRVTLRCSPRSGDLSVYWYQQSLDQGLQFLIQYYNGEERAKGNILERFSAQQFPDLHSELNLSSLELGDSALYFCASSVAATDSPLHFGNGTRLTVT.

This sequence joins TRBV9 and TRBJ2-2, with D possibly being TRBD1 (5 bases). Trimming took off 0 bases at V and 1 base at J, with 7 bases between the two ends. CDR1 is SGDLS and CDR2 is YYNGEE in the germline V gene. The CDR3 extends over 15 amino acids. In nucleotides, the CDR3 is TGTGCCAGCAGCGTAGACAGGTTGAACACCGGGGAGCTGTTTTTT. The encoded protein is CASSVDRLNTGELFF. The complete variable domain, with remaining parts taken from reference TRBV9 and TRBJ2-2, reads DSGVTQTPKHLITATGQRVTLRCSPRSGDLSVYWYQQSLDQGLQFLIQYYNGEERAKGNILERFSAQQFPDLHSELNLSSLELGDSALYFCASSVDRLNTGELFFGEGSRLTVL.

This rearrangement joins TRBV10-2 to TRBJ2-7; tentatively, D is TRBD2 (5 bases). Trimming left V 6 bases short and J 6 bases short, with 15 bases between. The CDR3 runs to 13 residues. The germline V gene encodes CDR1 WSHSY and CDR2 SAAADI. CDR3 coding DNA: TGCGCCAGCAGCTGGACGACGGCGGGCGAGCAGTACTTC. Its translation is CASSWTTAGEQYF.

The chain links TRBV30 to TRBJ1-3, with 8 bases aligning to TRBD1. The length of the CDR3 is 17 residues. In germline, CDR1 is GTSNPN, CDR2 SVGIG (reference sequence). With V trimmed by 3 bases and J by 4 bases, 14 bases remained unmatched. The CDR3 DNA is TGTGCCTGGAGACCAGGGGGCGCGGGTAGAAGAGGAAACACCATATATTTT. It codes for CAWRPGGAGRRGNTIYF.

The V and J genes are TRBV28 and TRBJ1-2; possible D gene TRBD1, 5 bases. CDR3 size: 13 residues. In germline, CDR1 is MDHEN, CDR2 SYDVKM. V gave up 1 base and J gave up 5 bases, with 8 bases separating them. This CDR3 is CASSLSGVYGYTF. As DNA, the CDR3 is TGTGCCAGCAGTTTATCGGGGGTTTATGGCTACACCTTC.

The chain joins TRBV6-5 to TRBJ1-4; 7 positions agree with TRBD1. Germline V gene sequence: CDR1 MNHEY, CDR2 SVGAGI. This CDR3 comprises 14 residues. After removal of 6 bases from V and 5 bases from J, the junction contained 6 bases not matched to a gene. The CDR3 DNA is TGTGCCAGCAGGTGGACAGGAGAGAATGAAAAACTGTTTTTT. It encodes CASRWTGENEKLFF.

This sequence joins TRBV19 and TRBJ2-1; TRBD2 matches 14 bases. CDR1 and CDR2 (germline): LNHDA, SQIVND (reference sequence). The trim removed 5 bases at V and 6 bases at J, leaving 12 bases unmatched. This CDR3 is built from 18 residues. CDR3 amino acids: CASSVSPGLAGVGNEQFF. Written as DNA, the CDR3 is TGTGCCAGTAGTGTGTCCCCGGGACTAGCGGGAGTCGGCAATGAGCAGTTCTTC.

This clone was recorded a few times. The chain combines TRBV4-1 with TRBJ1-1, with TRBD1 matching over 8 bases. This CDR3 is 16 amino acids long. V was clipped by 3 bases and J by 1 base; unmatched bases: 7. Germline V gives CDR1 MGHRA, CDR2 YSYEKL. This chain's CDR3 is CASSQRTGTSNTEAFF. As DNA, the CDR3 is TGCGCCAGCAGCCAGAGGACAGGGACTTCGAACACTGAAGCTTTCTTT.

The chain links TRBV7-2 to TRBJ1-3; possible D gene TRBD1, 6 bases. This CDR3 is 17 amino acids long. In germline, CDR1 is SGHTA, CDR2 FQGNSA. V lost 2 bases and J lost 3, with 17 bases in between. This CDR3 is CASSLSIRGGRGNTIYF. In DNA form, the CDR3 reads TGTGCCAGCAGCTTATCAATACGAGGGGGGCGTGGAAACACCATATATTTT.

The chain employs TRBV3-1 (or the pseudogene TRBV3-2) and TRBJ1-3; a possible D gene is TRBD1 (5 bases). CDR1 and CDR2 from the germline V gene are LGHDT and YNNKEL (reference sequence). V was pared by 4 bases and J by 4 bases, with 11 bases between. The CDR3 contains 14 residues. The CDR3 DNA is TGTGCCAGCAGCCCAGGAGGACAAGGAAACACCATATATTTT. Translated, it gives CASSPGGQGNTIYF.

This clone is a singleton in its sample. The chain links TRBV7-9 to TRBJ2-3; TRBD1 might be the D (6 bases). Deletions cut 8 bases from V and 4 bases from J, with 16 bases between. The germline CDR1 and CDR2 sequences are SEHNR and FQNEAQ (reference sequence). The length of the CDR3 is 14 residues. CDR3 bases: TGTGCCAGCGGGGGCTTATCGCGATCAGATACGCAGTATTTT. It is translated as CASGGLSRSDTQYF.

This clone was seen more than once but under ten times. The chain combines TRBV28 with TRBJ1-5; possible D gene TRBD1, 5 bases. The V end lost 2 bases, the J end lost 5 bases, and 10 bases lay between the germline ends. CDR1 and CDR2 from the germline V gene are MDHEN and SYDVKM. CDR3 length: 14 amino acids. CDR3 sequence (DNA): TGTGCCAGCAGTTTAACGGGCAGGGATCAGCCCCAGCATTTT. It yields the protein CASSLTGRDQPQHF.

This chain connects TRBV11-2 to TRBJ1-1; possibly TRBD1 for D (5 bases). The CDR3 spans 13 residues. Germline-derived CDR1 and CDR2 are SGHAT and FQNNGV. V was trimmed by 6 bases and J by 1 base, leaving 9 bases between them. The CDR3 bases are TGTGCCAGCAGTCGACAGTCGAACACTGAAGCTTTCTTT. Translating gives CASSRQSNTEAFF.

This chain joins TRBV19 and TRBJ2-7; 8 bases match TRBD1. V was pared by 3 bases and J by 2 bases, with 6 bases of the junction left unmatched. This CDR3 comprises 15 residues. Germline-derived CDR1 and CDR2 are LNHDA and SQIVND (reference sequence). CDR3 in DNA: TGTGCCAGTAGTATTGGTGGGACAGGAACCTACGAGCAGTACTTC. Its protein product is CASSIGGTGTYEQYF.

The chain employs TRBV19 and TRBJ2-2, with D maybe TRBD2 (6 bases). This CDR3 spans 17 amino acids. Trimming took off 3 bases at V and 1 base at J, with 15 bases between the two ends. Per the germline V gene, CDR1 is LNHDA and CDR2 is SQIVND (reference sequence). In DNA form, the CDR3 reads TGTGCCAGTAGTATCCTCTTGGGGGGAATGAACACCGGGGAGCTGTTTTTT. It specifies CASSILLGGMNTGELFF.

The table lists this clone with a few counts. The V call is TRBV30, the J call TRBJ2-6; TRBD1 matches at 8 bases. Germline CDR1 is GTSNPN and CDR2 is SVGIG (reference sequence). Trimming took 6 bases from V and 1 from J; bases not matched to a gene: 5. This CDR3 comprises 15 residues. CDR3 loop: CACAGGWSGANVLTF. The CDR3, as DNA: TGTGCCTGCGCAGGGGGCTGGTCTGGGGCCAACGTCCTGACTTTC.

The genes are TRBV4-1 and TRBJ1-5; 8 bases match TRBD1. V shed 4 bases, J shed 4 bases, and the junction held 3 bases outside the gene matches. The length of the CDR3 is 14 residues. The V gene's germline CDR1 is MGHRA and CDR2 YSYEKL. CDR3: CASSRTGGNQPQHF. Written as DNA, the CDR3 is TGCGCCAGCAGCCGTACAGGGGGGAATCAGCCCCAGCATTTT.

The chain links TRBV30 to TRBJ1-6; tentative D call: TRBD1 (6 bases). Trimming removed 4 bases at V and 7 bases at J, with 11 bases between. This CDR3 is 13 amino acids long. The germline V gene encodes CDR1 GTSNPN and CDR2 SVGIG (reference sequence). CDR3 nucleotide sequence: TGTGCCTGGACAACAGGGCTCAATTCACCCCTCCACTTT. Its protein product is CAWTTGLNSPLHF.